The clone carrying this TCR beta chain was observed a few times. Its antigen remains unknown. The sample originates from a study of sequential checkpoint blockade in melanoma. Study summary: About 88 pretreatment tumor DNA samples were TCRβ immunosequenced. Notes on the study in general: Clinical benefit was about 30 times likelier when tumor T-cell fraction and clonality increased.

The CDR3 contains 16 residues. Per the germline V gene, CDR1 is MDHEN and CDR2 is SYDVKM. The ends were cut back, 3 bases at V and 1 base at J, with 13 bases in the middle. Method: immunoSEQ multiplex PCR; TCRdb's copy keeps in-frame clones and lacks some. The sample comprises about 18,000 clones, less than 30% of which are singletons, and roughly 7.9% rests with the top ten. Regarding treatment: randomized to nivolumab then ipilimumab (arm A) or the reverse (arm B). DNA-damaging chemotherapy had not been given to any patient beforehand. This specimen was tumor tissue (inferred from file names), taken from a patient given nivolumab and ipilimumab in sequence. The rearrangement joins TRBV28 to TRBJ1-3; D not certain. The TCR was taken from a human donor with melanoma. The CDR3 region is CASSFRIVGSGNTIYF. The CDR3 nucleotides are TGTGCCAGCAGTTTCAGAATCGTAGGGTCTGGAAACACCATATATTTT.